Following are 27 T cell receptor beta chains from one sample sequenced in a study of cytomegalovirus exposure and HLA in healthy donors. PCR amplification relied on 60 Vbeta primers (plus 13 Jbeta primers). Using immunoSEQ multiplex PCR, the repertoire was profiled, and TCRdb retains in-frame clones only, with some absent. The table includes about 160,000 clones, 80% detected once. Source material: PBMCs. The receptors originated from a male donor in good health and CMV-seropositive.

This clone has only a few counts. The chain joins TRBV21-1 to TRBJ2-7; TRBD2, as called in the table, went unchecked against the DNA. TRBV21-1 is shown as a pseudogene. This CDR3 has 16 amino acids. CDR3 DNA: TGTGCCAGCAGCAAGGTTCTAGCGGGGGGATCCTACGAGCAGTACTTC. It encodes CASSKVLAGGSYEQYF.

J is TRBJ1-6 and V is TRBV10-3, with TRBD1 matching over 11 bases. This CDR3 is built from 15 residues. CDR1 is ENHRY and CDR2 is SYGVKD in the germline V gene. V was pared by 3 bases and J by 10 bases, with 5 bases of the junction left unmatched. The CDR3 protein is CAISEGTGGRSPLHF. DNA for the CDR3: TGTGCCATCAGTGAAGGGACAGGGGGGCGGTCACCCCTCCACTTT.

The chain is built from TRBV18 and TRBJ2-5; a possible D gene is TRBD1 (5 bases). TRBJ2-7 matches the DNA end more closely, so the J call is doubtful. The CDR3 length is 13 residues. Germline V lookup: CDR1 KGHSH, CDR2 LQKENI. CDR3 sequence: CASSKDNSYEQYF. The CDR3 nucleotides read TGTGCCAGCTCAAAGGACAATTCCTACGAGCAGTACTTC.

The gene calls are TRBV10-1 and TRBJ2-1; 13 positions agree with TRBD2. V trimming: 5 bases; J trimming: 7 bases; junction bases outside the gene matches: 14. This CDR3 spans 18 amino acids. Looked up from germline, CDR1 is WNHNN and CDR2 is SYGVQD (reference sequence). CDR3 sequence (DNA): TGCGCCAGCAGTTCCGCCGGGACTAGCGGGAAGGCGTGTAATGAGCAGTTCTTC. Protein product: CASSSAGTSGKACNEQFF.

This chain joins TRBV11-1 and TRBJ2-7; no reliable D call. This CDR3 is built from 15 residues. The V end lost 0 bases, the J end lost 0 bases, and 9 bases lay between the germline ends. Germline assignment: CDR1 SGHAT and CDR2 FQDESV (reference sequence). The CDR3 region is CASSLAGGYSYEQYF. The DNA for the CDR3 is TGTGCCAGCAGCTTAGCAGGCGGTTACTCCTACGAGCAGTACTTC.

The chain couples TRBV6-1 to TRBJ1-1; 7 nucleotides line up with TRBD1. Trimming at V came to 6 bases and at J to 2 bases, leaving 6 bases not matched to a gene. The germline CDR1 and CDR2 sequences are MNHNS and SASEGT. The CDR3 length is 14 residues. The CDR3 DNA reads TGTGCCAGCAGCAGGGGACAGCAAAACACTGAAGCTTTCTTT. Protein: CASSRGQQNTEAFF.

V gene TRBV5-6 combines with J gene TRBJ2-7, with TRBD2 matching over 11 bases. With 5 bases clipped from V and 1 base from J, the junction kept 5 bases outside the gene matches. In germline, CDR1 is SGHDT, CDR2 YYEEEE. The CDR3 is made up of 15 amino acids. CDR3 DNA: TGTGCCAGCAGTTCGGGACTAGCGGATTCCTACGAGCAGTACTTC. Encoded protein: CASSSGLADSYEQYF.

The V call is TRBV5-1, the J call TRBJ2-1; D is uncertain. V was pared by 2 bases and J by 0 bases, with 15 bases between. The CDR3 length is 17 residues. The germline gives CDR1 SGHRS, CDR2 YFSETQ. Here the CDR3 reads CASSLYSSQSSYNEQFF. CDR3 bases: TGCGCCAGCAGCTTATACAGTTCCCAAAGCTCCTACAATGAGCAGTTCTTC.

This sequence joins TRBV6-5 and TRBJ2-5; 8 bases are shared with TRBD2. V gave up 5 bases and J gave up 5 bases; unmatched junction bases: 4. The CDR3 consists of 13 residues. Germline V gene lookup returns CDR1 MNHEY and CDR2 SVGAGI. CDR3 region: CASSPRGGETQYF. CDR3 sequence (DNA): TGTGCCAGCAGTCCCCGGGGGGGGGAGACCCAGTACTTC.

The chain joins TRBV2 to TRBJ2-7; D is undetermined. The germline V and J ends were trimmed by 10 bases and 0 bases, with 10 bases remaining between them. CDR1 is SNHLY, CDR2 FYNNEI, per germline. The CDR3 is 12 residues long. The CDR3 spells CANRESSYEQYF. The DNA for the CDR3 is TGTGCCAACAGAGAGAGCTCCTACGAGCAGTACTTC.

The chain uses TRBV27 and TRBJ1-6; 9 bases match TRBD1. The germline V gene encodes CDR1 MNHEY and CDR2 SMNVEV (reference sequence). CDR3 length: 16 amino acids. Trimming removed 4 bases from V and 7 bases from J; junction bases left unmatched: 8. In DNA, the CDR3 is TGTGCCAGCAGTTCCGGGTCAGGGACAGGGAATTCACCCCTCCACTTT. This gives the protein CASSSGSGTGNSPLHF.

Only a few counts were recorded for this clone. The rearrangement joins TRBV27 to TRBJ1-3, with 8 bases that match TRBD1. Germline assignment: CDR1 MNHEY and CDR2 SMNVEV (reference sequence). The CDR3 consists of 16 residues. The ends lost 5 bases at V and 0 bases at J; junction bases unmatched: 6. The CDR3 here is CASSEGQGHSGNTIYF. Written as DNA, the CDR3 is TGTGCCAGCAGTGAAGGACAGGGACACTCTGGAAACACCATATATTTT.

This clone came up a few times. The chain combines TRBV5-1 with TRBJ2-6; D call uncertain. This CDR3 spans 14 amino acids. Germline CDR1 and CDR2: SGHRS and YFSETQ. Trimming removed 1 base at V and 2 bases at J, with 4 bases between. CDR3 in DNA: TGCGCCAGCAGCTTGCCAGCTGGGGCCAACGTCCTGACTTTC. Residues: CASSLPAGANVLTF. Full variable domain (outside the CDR3, taken from reference TRBV5-1 and TRBJ2-6): KAGVTQTPRYLIKTRGQQVTLSCSPISGHRSVSWYQQTPGQGLQFLFEYFSETQRNKGNFPGRFSGRQFSNSRSEMNVSTLELGDSALYLCASSLPAGANVLTFGAGSRLTVL.

V gene TRBV18 combines with J gene TRBJ1-2; unclear D gene. V was clipped by 8 bases and J by 4 bases, with 20 bases between them. The CDR3 loop spans 15 amino acids. The germline V gene has CDR1 KGHSH and CDR2 LQKENI. CDR3: CASRPRVPDGYGYTF. The CDR3 bases are TGTGCCAGCCGCCCGAGGGTCCCGGATGGCTATGGCTACACCTTC.

This chain uses TRBV28 with TRBJ1-5; D remains unclear. Trimming removed 8 bases from V and 1 base from J, with 12 bases in between. Germline lookup yields CDR1 MDHEN and CDR2 SYDVKM. CDR3 length: 14 amino acids. DNA for the CDR3: TGTGCCAGCCATGTCTCGGTAAGCAATCAGCCCCAGCATTTT. It yields the protein CASHVSVSNQPQHF.

This rearrangement joins TRBV19 to TRBJ1-1, with D hard to call. Looked up from germline, CDR1 is LNHDA and CDR2 is SQIVND (reference sequence). V lost 1 base, J lost 5 bases, and 11 bases lay in between. CDR3 length: 14 amino acids. The CDR3 DNA sequence: TGTGCCAGTAGTATAGGCTCAATCGGGACTGAAGCTTTCTTT. Translation gives CASSIGSIGTEAFF.

In DNA, the CDR3 is TGTGCCAGCAGCCAAGATGTACTCTTCGCCGGGGAGCTGTTTTTT. As protein: CASSQDVLFAGELFF. This chain joins TRBV4-2 and TRBJ2-2; no reliable D call. Trimming stripped 0 bases from V and 6 bases from J, with 11 bases between. Germline-derived CDR1 and CDR2 are LGHNA and YNFKEQ. The CDR3 has 15 residues.

The sample holds one count of this clone. The chain couples TRBV6-1 to TRBJ1-5; TRBD1 matches 9 bases. V shed 4 bases, J shed 1 base, and the junction held 5 bases outside the gene matches. Germline V lookup: CDR1 MNHNS, CDR2 SASEGT. CDR3 length: 16 residues. In DNA form, the CDR3 reads TGTGCCAGCAGTGTAAAGACAGGGGGGAGCAATCAGCCCCAGCATTTT. Translating gives CASSVKTGGSNQPQHF.

J is TRBJ2-1 and V is TRBV5-4; 7 bases map to TRBD2. V trimming: 0 bases; J trimming: 5 bases; junction bases outside the gene matches: 2. This CDR3 region has 14 residues. Germline CDR1 SGHNT, CDR2 YYREEE (reference sequence). CDR3: CASSLGGGHNEQFF. CDR3 sequence (DNA): TGTGCCAGCAGCTTGGGGGGGGGACACAATGAGCAGTTCTTC.

This clone is a singleton in its sample. The gene calls are TRBV7-7 and TRBJ2-1, with 15 bases aligning to TRBD2. CDR3 size: 14 residues. From germline, CDR1 is SSHAT and CDR2 FNYEAQ (reference sequence). The CDR3 sequence: CARRTSGRVNEQFF. The CDR3 region has the DNA TGTGCTAGGCGGACTAGCGGGAGGGTCAATGAGCAGTTCTTC. The whole variable domain, filled in from reference TRBV7-7 and TRBJ2-1, reads GAGVSQSPRYKVTKRGQDVTLRCDPISSHATLYWYQQALGQGPEFLTYFNYEAQPDKSGLPSDRFSAERPEGSISTLTIQRTEQRDSAMYRCARRTSGRVNEQFFGPGTRLTVL.

Only a few counts were recorded for this clone. The gene calls are TRBV5-5 and TRBJ1-1; TRBD1 matches at 7 bases. This CDR3 comprises 16 residues. Germline assignment: CDR1 SGHKS and CDR2 YYEKEE (reference sequence). The junction had 6 bases not matched to a gene; V was cut back by 0 bases and J by 1 base. CDR3 residues: CASSLGGGQQNTEAFF. The CDR3 nucleotides read TGTGCCAGCAGCTTGGGAGGGGGACAGCAGAACACTGAAGCTTTCTTT.

This clone has only a few counts. V usage is TRBV27 and J usage is TRBJ2-3; 8 bases match TRBD1. Trimming removed 7 bases from V and 4 bases from J; junction bases left unmatched: 13. Germline V gene data show CDR1 as MNHEY and CDR2 as SMNVEV (reference sequence). This CDR3 comprises 16 residues. The CDR3 protein is CASKFRGQGEADTQYF. DNA for the CDR3: TGTGCCAGCAAATTTCGAGGACAGGGTGAGGCAGATACGCAGTATTTT.

The chain uses TRBV7-9 and TRBJ2-7; maybe TRBD2 (5 bases). The CDR3 totals 15 residues. CDR1 and CDR2 from the germline V gene are SEHNR and FQNEAQ (reference sequence). The V and J ends lost 5 bases and 3 bases respectively, with 17 bases between them. The DNA for the CDR3 is TGTGCCAGCAGCGCTAGGCGAGGGAACTTCTACGAGCAGTACTTC. Translation gives CASSARRGNFYEQYF.

The chain uses TRBV7-9 and TRBJ2-1; D uncertain. Germline CDR1 SEHNR, CDR2 FQNEAQ (reference sequence). Trimming cost V 5 bases and J 4 bases, with 6 bases left between them. The CDR3 is 12 amino acids. This CDR3 reads CASSPGYNEQFF. CDR3 nucleotides: TGTGCCAGCAGCCCCGGTTACAATGAGCAGTTCTTC.

This chain links TRBV5-1 with TRBJ1-1, with D hard to call. V was cut by 5 bases and J by 0 bases, with 11 bases left in between. Germline CDR1 SGHRS, CDR2 YFSETQ. The CDR3 spans 14 residues. CDR3 DNA sequence: TGCGCCAGCAGGTTAACGGGGTTGAACACTGAAGCTTTCTTT. Protein: CASRLTGLNTEAFF.

This sequence joins TRBV9 and TRBJ2-1, with 13 bases fitting TRBD2. Germline V gene data show CDR1 as SGDLS and CDR2 as YYNGEE. V trimming: 4 bases; J trimming: 5 bases; junction bases outside the gene matches: 6. This CDR3 is 16 amino acids long. The CDR3 DNA is TGTGCCAGCAGCCCCCGGACTAGCGGGAGTAACAATGAGCAGTTCTTC. It translates to CASSPRTSGSNNEQFF.

This rearrangement joins TRBV15 to TRBJ1-1; D might be TRBD1 (6 bases). The CDR3 contains 13 residues. The germline V gene has CDR1 LNHNV and CDR2 YYDKDF (reference sequence). The V and J ends lost 0 bases and 9 bases respectively, with 11 bases between them. The CDR3 spells CATSRDTGQKAFF. CDR3 nucleotides: TGTGCCACCAGCAGAGATACCGGACAGAAAGCTTTCTTT.